This entry lists 15 T cell receptor beta chains sequenced from one sample in a study of T cells in Graves' hyperthyroidism and ophthalmopathy. TCR beta CDR3 regions were amplified from RNA transcripts. Using the HTBI primer set, a first-round RT-PCR was run on the TCR CDR3. TCRdb passed the multiplex PCR reads through MiXCR, listing each CDR3 protein once. The sample shows fewer than 900,000 distinct CDR3 sequences, roughly 17% of them seen only once. Source material: blood. The receptors come from a man younger than 35 with Graves' hyperthyroidism.

This clonotype was counted a few times. A much larger clonotype is one base distant, so this may be a read error. The V call is TRBV2, the J call TRBJ1-5, with a tentative D call TRBD1 (5 bases). CDR1 and CDR2 from the germline V gene are SNHLY and FYNNEI. V was pared by 11 bases and J by 12 bases, with 17 bases between. The CDR3 length is 11 residues. The DNA for the CDR3 is TGTGCCGGCCGGGGGATGCTGAACCAGCATTTT. Translating it yields CAGRGMLNQHF.

There are many counts of this clonotype. The chain couples TRBV28 to TRBJ2-3; D tentatively reads TRBD1 or TRBD2 (5 bases each). Germline V gene data show CDR1 as MDHEN and CDR2 as SYDVKM. V was clipped by 7 bases and J by 4 bases, with 12 bases between them. This CDR3 is built from 13 residues. DNA of the CDR3: TGTGCCAGCACCCAAGAGGGGCCAGATACGCAGTATTTT. As protein: CASTQEGPDTQYF. The whole variable domain, remainder taken from reference TRBV28 and TRBJ2-3, is DVKVTQSSRYLVKRTGEKVFLECVQDMDHENMFWYRQDPGLGLRLIYFSYDVKMKEKGDIPEGYSVSREKKERFSLILESASTNQTSMYLCASTQEGPDTQYFGPGTRLTVL.

This clonotype has ten or more counts. This chain links TRBV11-2 with TRBJ2-3, with 9 bases aligning to TRBD2. CDR1 and CDR2 (germline): SGHAT, FQNNGV. V lost 1 base and J lost 3; bases outside the gene matches: 2. The CDR3 length is 15 residues. CDR3 sequence: CASSLVTSGTDTQYF. The CDR3 DNA reads TGTGCCAGCAGCTTAGTGACTAGCGGAACAGATACGCAGTATTTT.

The CDR3 nucleotides are TGTGCCAGCAGCCCTAGGGCCGGGGACCAGTACTTC. Translated, it gives CASSPRAGDQYF. J is TRBJ2-5 and V is TRBV5-4, with a weak D call TRBD2 (5 bases). The CDR3 runs 12 residues. Per germline, CDR1 SGHNT and CDR2 YYREEE (reference sequence). The ends were cut back, 4 bases at V and 10 bases at J, with 14 bases in the middle.

This clonotype has a count of ten or more. The chain is built from TRBV6-5 and TRBJ1-1, with 8 bases aligning to TRBD1. The CDR3 is 14 amino acids. After removal of 5 bases from V and 4 bases from J, the junction contained 6 bases not matched to a gene. In germline, CDR1 is MNHEY, CDR2 SVGAGI. The CDR3 loop reads CASSNRGMSTEAFF. The CDR3 nucleotides read TGTGCCAGCAGTAACAGGGGGATGAGCACTGAAGCTTTCTTT.

This clonotype was seen at least ten times. The chain has TRBV11-2 and TRBJ1-1, with 8 bases fitting TRBD1. The CDR3 runs to 17 residues. Trimming took 8 bases from V and 5 from J; bases not matched to a gene: 19. CDR1 and CDR2 from the germline V gene are SGHAT and FQNNGV. Here the CDR3 DNA reads TGTGCCAGCCAGACCTCAAGTTGGGGACAGGAGTGGACTGAAGCTTTCTTT. Translation gives CASQTSSWGQEWTEAFF.

This clonotype was detected many times. The chain joins TRBV6-2 or TRBV6-3 to TRBJ2-3; D gene unclear. V lost 6 bases to trimming and J lost 4 bases, with 8 bases between them. Germline V gene data show CDR1 as MNHEY and CDR2 as SVGEGT. CDR3 length: 12 amino acids. In DNA, the CDR3 is TGTGCCAGCAGCCCTTTCGCAGATACGCAGTATTTT. Protein sequence: CASSPFADTQYF.

Many counts were recorded for this clonotype. The chain couples TRBV20-1 to TRBJ1-1; D possibly corresponds to TRBD1 (5 bases). CDR3 size: 17 residues. The V gene lost 3 bases and the J gene lost 1 base, with 21 bases spanning the gap. Germline V gives CDR1 DFQATT, CDR2 SNEGSKA (reference sequence). CDR3 bases: TGCAGTGCTAGCGGGGGGATAAGAGGGGAACAGAACACTGAAGCTTTCTTT. Translating gives CSASGGIRGEQNTEAFF.

The chain couples TRBV7-3 to TRBJ2-7; 7 bases match TRBD2. The junction had 25 bases not matched to a gene; V was cut back by 11 bases and J by 0 bases. The CDR3 sequence is 19 residues long. From germline, CDR1 is SGHTA and CDR2 FQGTGA. CDR3 sequence (DNA): TGTGCCGGCTCGAGGGGTGGGCTAGCGGAGAGAGGGAACTCCTACGAGCAGTACTTC. Encoded protein: CAGSRGGLAERGNSYEQYF.

In its sample, this clonotype was seen a few times. In nucleotides, the CDR3 is TGTGCCACCAGTGGTGGACTAGCCCAAGAGACCCAGTACTTC. It specifies CATSGGLAQETQYF. The chain carries TRBV24-1 and TRBJ2-5, with 8 positions matching TRBD2. This CDR3 has 14 amino acids. The V segment lost 5 bases and the J segment 1 base; nucleotides outside the gene matches: 2. Germline loops: CDR1 KGHDR, CDR2 SFDVKD.

This clonotype appeared a few times. This chain joins TRBV29-1 and TRBJ2-1; TRBD2 matches at 9 bases. The CDR3 is 15 residues long. CDR1 SQVTM and CDR2 ANQGSEA come from the germline V gene. Germline trimming cut 0 bases from V and 9 bases from J; bases unmatched to any gene: 9. The CDR3 loop is CSVEEGLAFRGEQFF. The DNA for the CDR3 is TGCAGCGTTGAAGAGGGACTAGCCTTTCGCGGTGAGCAGTTCTTC.

This clonotype was seen repeatedly, ten times or more. The chain employs TRBV20-1 and TRBJ2-1; the D gene is possibly TRBD2 (6 bases). From germline, CDR1 is DFQATT and CDR2 SNEGSKA (reference sequence). V was clipped by 1 base and J by 8 bases, with 15 bases between them. The CDR3 totals 14 residues. The CDR3 loop reads CSARVGAWGDEQFF. CDR3 sequence (DNA): TGCAGTGCTAGAGTAGGGGCCTGGGGGGATGAGCAGTTCTTC.

V usage is TRBV25-1 and J usage is TRBJ2-1; TRBD2 agrees at 7 bases. With V trimmed by 6 bases and J by 7 bases, 9 bases remained unmatched. Germline loops: CDR1 MGHDK, CDR2 SYGVNS. The CDR3 extends over 14 amino acids. Written as DNA, the CDR3 is TGTGCCAGCAGCCCAGCGGGGACCCCAAATGAGCAGTTCTTC. Amino acids: CASSPAGTPNEQFF.

This clonotype has more than one count but fewer than ten. The chain is built from TRBV19 and TRBJ2-2; 7 nucleotides line up with TRBD2. Germline-derived CDR1 and CDR2 are LNHDA and SQIVND (reference sequence). The CDR3 sequence is 14 residues long. With V trimmed by 6 bases and J by 4 bases, 5 bases remained unmatched. In nucleotides, the CDR3 is TGTGCCAGTAGGGCGGGGAGGGGCACCGGGGAGCTGTTTTTT. It encodes CASRAGRGTGELFF.

This clonotype was counted a few times. The CDR3 DNA follows: TGTGCCAGCAGTCTGGACCGTGCCCTGGCTTACAATGAGCAGTTCTTC. Protein: CASSLDRALAYNEQFF. The chain joins TRBV27 to TRBJ2-1; D is unclear. V shed 5 bases and J shed 4 bases, with 18 bases lying between them. Germline V CDR1 and CDR2: MNHEY, SMNVEV (reference sequence). The CDR3 consists of 16 residues.